This section outlines one T cell receptor (beta chain) sequence together with its context. This CDR3 comprises 14 residues. Germline lookup yields CDR1 SGHTA and CDR2 FQGTGA. Trimming removed 0 bases at V and 3 bases at J, with 7 bases between. The data are from a study of technical replicates of blood from a few donors. The method was immunoSEQ multiplex PCR; TCRdb's version includes in-frame clones alone and lacks a portion of them. The sample contains about 70,000 clones, approximately 96% of which appear only once. This TCR was sampled from a human donor in good health. The chain couples TRBV7-3 to TRBJ2-3; D gene ambiguous. The specimen sequenced was T cells isolated from PBMCs. The CDR3 protein is CASSLTPDTDTQYF. CDR3 DNA sequence: TGTGCCAGCAGCTTAACTCCAGATACAGATACGCAGTATTTT.